This T cell receptor (beta chain) was identified during a study of blood T cell repertoires in COVID-19. In the study overall: Sources were T cells, B-cell-depleted T cells, or PBMCs; the material itself was cDNA or gDNA.

Per the original methods: Nucleated cell number was recorded as an estimate derived from reference gene primer amplification. Produced via immunoSEQ multiplex PCR; TCRdb's table is partial and in-frame only. V and J calls and clone size are given by that table; D and trimming were obtained from the DNA. The sample records roughly 15,000 clones, more than 65% being singletons. As for this clone: This sample includes further DNA sequences coding for the same CDR3.

CDR3 length: 16 amino acids. Germline V gene lookup returns CDR1 MNHEY and CDR2 SVGAGI. V lost 0 bases and J lost 4; bases outside the gene matches: 2. The sequence was obtained from a woman in her fifties or sixties with active or convalescent COVID-19. The gene calls are TRBV6-5 and TRBJ1-5; 11 bases map to TRBD1. What was sequenced was peripheral blood. CDR3 DNA sequence: TGTGCCAGCAGTTACTCCGGGACAGGGGGTAATCAGCCCCAGCATTTT. The encoded protein is CASSYSGTGGNQPQHF.